This record covers a single T cell receptor beta chain. The germline V gene encodes CDR1 MNHNS and CDR2 SASEGT. V was pared by 2 bases and J by 6 bases, with 7 bases between. The length of the CDR3 is 12 residues. This entry comes from a study of blood T cell repertoires in COVID-19. In the study overall: Some COVID-19 samples were acute and others convalescent; all came from the United States, Italy and Spain. From T cells, B-cell-depleted T cells, or PBMCs came the material, which was cDNA or gDNA.

Original processing notes: Estimation of nucleated cell counts was performed using reference gene primer amplification. Sequencing used immunoSEQ multiplex PCR; TCRdb keeps in-frame clones, though not all of them. From that table come the V and J calls and clone size; the DNA was used to work out D and trimming. The sample lists under 25,000 clones; 75% to 90% were seen once. Sample: peripheral blood. This receptor was obtained from a woman older than 75 with acute or convalescent COVID-19. V gene TRBV6-1 combines with J gene TRBJ1-2; tentative D call: TRBD1 (6 bases). CDR3 sequence (DNA): TGTGCCAGCAGTGAACAGGGGAATGGCTACACCTTC. It is translated as CASSEQGNGYTF.